This T cell receptor beta chain was recovered during a study of OX40 agonist ivuxolimab in advanced cancers. The table came from immunoSEQ multiplex PCR; TCRdb's copy has only in-frame clones and leaves some out. This sample has 25,000 to 35,000 clones, with approximately 84% found just once. Cycle 7 day 1, cycle 4 day 1, and baseline were the timepoints at which blood was sampled. CDR3 length: 13 residues. Looked up from germline, CDR1 is LNHDA and CDR2 is SQIVND (reference sequence). With 2 bases removed from V and 2 bases from J, the gap between germline ends came to 6 bases. This chain connects TRBV19 to TRBJ2-5; TRBD1 is a possible D gene (6 bases). The sample was CD4+ or CD8+ T cells sorted from blood, taken in a trial of the OX40 agonist ivuxolimab. The sequence derives from an adult with an advanced solid tumor such as melanoma, head and neck, liver or kidney cancer. CDR3 protein: CASSITGQETQYF. CDR3 nucleotide sequence: TGTGCCAGTAGTATAACAGGGCAAGAGACCCAGTACTTC.